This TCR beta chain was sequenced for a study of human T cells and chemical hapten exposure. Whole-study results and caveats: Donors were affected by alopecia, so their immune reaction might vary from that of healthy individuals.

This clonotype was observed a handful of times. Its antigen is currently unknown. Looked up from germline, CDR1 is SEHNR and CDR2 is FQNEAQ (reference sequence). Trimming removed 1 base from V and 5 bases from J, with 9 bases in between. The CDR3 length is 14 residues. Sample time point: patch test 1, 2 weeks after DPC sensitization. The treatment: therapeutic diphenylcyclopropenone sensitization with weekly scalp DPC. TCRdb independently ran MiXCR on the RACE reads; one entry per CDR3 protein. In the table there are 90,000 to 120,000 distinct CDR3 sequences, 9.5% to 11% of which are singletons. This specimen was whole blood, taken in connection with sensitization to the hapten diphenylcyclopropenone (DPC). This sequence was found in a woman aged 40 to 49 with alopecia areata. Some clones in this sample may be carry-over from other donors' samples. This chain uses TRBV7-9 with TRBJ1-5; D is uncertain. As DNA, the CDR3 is TGTGCCAGCAGCTTAGGAACGGGTCATCAGCCCCAGCATTTT. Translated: CASSLGTGHQPQHF. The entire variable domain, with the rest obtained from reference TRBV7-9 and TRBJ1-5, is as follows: DTGVSQNPRHKITKRGQNVTFRCDPISEHNRLYWYRQTLGQGPEFLTYFQNEAQLEKSRLLSDRFSAERPKGSFSTLEIQRTEQGDSAMYLCASSLGTGHQPQHFGDGTRLSIL.